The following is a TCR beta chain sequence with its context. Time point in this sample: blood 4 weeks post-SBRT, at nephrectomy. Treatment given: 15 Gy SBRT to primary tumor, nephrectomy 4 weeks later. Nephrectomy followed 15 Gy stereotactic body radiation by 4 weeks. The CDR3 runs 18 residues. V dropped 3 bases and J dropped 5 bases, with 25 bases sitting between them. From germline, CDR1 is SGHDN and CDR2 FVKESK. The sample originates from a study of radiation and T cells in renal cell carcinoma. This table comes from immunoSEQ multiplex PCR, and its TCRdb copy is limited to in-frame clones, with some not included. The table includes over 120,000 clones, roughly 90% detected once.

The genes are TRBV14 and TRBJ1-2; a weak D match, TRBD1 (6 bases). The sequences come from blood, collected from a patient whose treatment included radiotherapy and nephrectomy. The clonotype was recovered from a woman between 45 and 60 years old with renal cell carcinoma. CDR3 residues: CASSHPPGGQGISYGYTF. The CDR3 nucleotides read TGTGCCAGCAGCCATCCCCCCGGGGGGCAGGGGATATCGTATGGCTACACCTTC.